Below, 4 T cell receptor beta chains from the same sample are listed, as sequenced in a study of blood T cell repertoires in COVID-19. Assay used: immunoSEQ multiplex PCR; TCRdb lists only in-frame clones, some missing. The table lists 540,000 or so clones, around nine tenths of them singletons. Sequencing was carried out using peripheral blood. Receptors were obtained from a woman between 50 and 59 years old with COVID-19, enrolled during active disease.

The chain carries TRBV2 and TRBJ1-2; possible D gene TRBD1, 5 bases. CDR1 SNHLY and CDR2 FYNNEI come from the germline V gene. The CDR3 runs to 15 residues. With 8 bases removed from V and 4 bases from J, the gap between germline ends came to 20 bases. The CDR3 DNA is TGTGCCAGCGGGCAAGACAGCTACGTTTTCTATGGCTACACCTTC. Protein product: CASGQDSYVFYGYTF. The full variable domain, with the rest looked up from reference TRBV2 and TRBJ1-2, is EPEVTQTPSHQVTQMGQEVILRCVPISNHLYFYWYRQILGQKVEFLVSFYNNEISEKSEIFDDQFSVERPDGSNFTLKIRSTKLEDSAMYFCASGQDSYVFYGYTFGSGTRLTVV.

CDR3 in DNA: TGTGCCAGTTTAGCGGTCTCCTACGAGCAGTACTTC. Translated: CASLAVSYEQYF. This sequence joins TRBV21-1 and TRBJ2-7; TRBD2, as called in the table, went unchecked against the DNA. TRBV21-1 corresponds to a pseudogene. The CDR3 loop spans 12 amino acids.

The CDR3 sequence is CASSQDLEYEQYF. The CDR3 DNA follows: TGCGCCAGCAGCCAAGATCTCGAGTACGAGCAGTACTTC. The gene calls are TRBV4-1 and TRBJ2-7; D gene uncertain. Germline CDR1 MGHRA, CDR2 YSYEKL. V lost 0 bases, J lost 4 bases, and 7 bases lay in between. This CDR3 has 13 amino acids.

The chain uses TRBV6-5 and TRBJ2-7; D gene uncertain. The CDR3 totals 13 residues. V was clipped by 2 bases and J by 3 bases, with 8 bases between them. From germline, CDR1 is MNHEY and CDR2 SVGAGI. For the CDR3, the DNA is TGTGCCAGCAGTTACGCGCCTCTCTACGAGCAGTACTTC. Translation gives CASSYAPLYEQYF.